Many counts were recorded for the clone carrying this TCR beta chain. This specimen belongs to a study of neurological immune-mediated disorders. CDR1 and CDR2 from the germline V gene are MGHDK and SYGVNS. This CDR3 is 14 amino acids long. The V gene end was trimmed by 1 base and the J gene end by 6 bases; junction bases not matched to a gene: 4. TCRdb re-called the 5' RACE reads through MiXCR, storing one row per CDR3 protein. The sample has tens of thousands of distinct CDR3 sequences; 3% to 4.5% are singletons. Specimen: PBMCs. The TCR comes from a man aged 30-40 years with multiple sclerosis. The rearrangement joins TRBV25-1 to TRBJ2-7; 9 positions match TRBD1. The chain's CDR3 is CASSELRTGVEQYF. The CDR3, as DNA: TGTGCCAGCAGTGAATTGAGGACAGGGGTCGAGCAGTACTTC.